This T cell receptor (beta chain) was obtained from a study of human T cells and chemical hapten exposure. Study information: Enrolled patients were predominantly female and had alopecia areata, totalis or universalis. Notes on the study in general: The number of TCRs above 1 in 1000 frequency did not change after DPC sensitization.

What the library attached to individual cDNA molecules were unique molecular identifiers. One entry per CDR3 protein results from TCRdb running MiXCR on the RACE reads. This table has 340,000 or so distinct CDR3 sequences, approximately 6.3% appearing once. Indicated time point: patch test 1, 2 weeks after DPC sensitization. Regarding treatment: therapeutic diphenylcyclopropenone sensitization with weekly scalp DPC. Sample donors consisted of patients with alopecia, aged 18 to 70 years, who were suitable for DPC. There are 15 residues in the CDR3. In germline, CDR1 is SGHRS, CDR2 YFSETQ. The V gene lost 3 bases and the J gene lost 3 bases, with 14 bases spanning the gap. This clonotype was recorded at least ten times. Its target is not known.

This receptor was taken from a young woman with alopecia areata. Some clones in this sample may be carry-over from other donors' samples. The rearrangement uses TRBV5-1 and TRBJ2-3; D is undetermined. The specimen was whole blood, collected in connection with sensitization to the hapten diphenylcyclopropenone (DPC). The CDR3 DNA reads as TGCGCCAGCAGCTCGTACGGCGTCTCAACAGATACGCAGTATTTT. Protein sequence: CASSSYGVSTDTQYF. Filled out from reference TRBV5-1 and TRBJ2-3, the complete variable domain reads KAGVTQTPRYLIKTRGQQVTLSCSPISGHRSVSWYQQTPGQGLQFLFEYFSETQRNKGNFPGRFSGRQFSNSRSEMNVSTLELGDSALYLCASSSYGVSTDTQYFGPGTRLTVL.